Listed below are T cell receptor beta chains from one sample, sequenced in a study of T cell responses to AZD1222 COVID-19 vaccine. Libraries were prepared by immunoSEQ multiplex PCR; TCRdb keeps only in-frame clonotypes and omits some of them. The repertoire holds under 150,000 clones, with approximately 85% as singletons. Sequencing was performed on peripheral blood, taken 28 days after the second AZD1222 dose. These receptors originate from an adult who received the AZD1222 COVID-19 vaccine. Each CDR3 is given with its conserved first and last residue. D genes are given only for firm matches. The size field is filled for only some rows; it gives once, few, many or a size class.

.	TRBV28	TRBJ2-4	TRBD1	CASRQGQVKLAKNIQYF	TGTGCCAGCAGGCAGGGACAGGTAAAGCTAGCCAAAAACATTCAGTACTTC
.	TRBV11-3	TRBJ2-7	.	CASGVPPYEQYF	TGTGCCAGCGGGGTCCCCCCCTACGAGCAGTACTTC
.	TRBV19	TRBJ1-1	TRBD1	CASSLDRGGTEAFF	TGTGCCAGTAGTCTGGACAGGGGGGGTACTGAAGCTTTCTTT
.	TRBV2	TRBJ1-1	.	CASSEQGGMNTEAFF	TGTGCCAGCAGTGAACAGGGAGGAATGAACACTGAAGCTTTCTTT
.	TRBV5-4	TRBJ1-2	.	CASSPGRTDDYGYTF	TGTGCCAGCAGCCCCGGACGGACAGACGACTATGGCTACACCTTC
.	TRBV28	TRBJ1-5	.	CASSPTGQPQHF	TGTGCCAGCAGCCCAACCGGACAGCCCCAGCATTTT
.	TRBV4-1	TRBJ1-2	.	CASNNPGGNYGYTF	TGCGCCAGCAACAACCCCGGGGGAAACTATGGCTACACCTTC
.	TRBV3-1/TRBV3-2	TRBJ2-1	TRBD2	CASSQGLAGISYNEQFF	TGTGCCAGCAGCCAAGGGCTAGCGGGGATCTCCTACAATGAGCAGTTCTTC
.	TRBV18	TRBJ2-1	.	CASSLLGSGDNEQFF	TGTGCCAGCTCACTTCTTGGGTCCGGGGACAATGAGCAGTTCTTC
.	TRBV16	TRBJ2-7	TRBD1	CASSQSHRGQWEQYF	TGTGCCAGCAGCCAATCACACAGGGGGCAATGGGAGCAGTACTTC
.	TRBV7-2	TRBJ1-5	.	CASSLFPGTGNQPQHF	TGTGCCAGCAGCTTATTTCCAGGGACGGGCAATCAGCCCCAGCATTTT
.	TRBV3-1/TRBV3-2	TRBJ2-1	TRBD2	CASSHPGAGDEQFF	TGTGCCAGCAGCCACCCTGGGGCGGGGGACGAGCAGTTCTTC
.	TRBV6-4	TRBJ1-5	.	CASSEDRYGPQHF	TGTGCCAGCAGTGAAGACAGGTACGGGCCCCAGCATTTT
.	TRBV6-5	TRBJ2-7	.	CASSYFRGSYEQYF	TGTGCCAGCAGTTACTTCCGGGGGAGCTACGAGCAGTACTTC
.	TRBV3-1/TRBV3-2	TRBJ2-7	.	CASSPYQDYEQYF	TGTGCCAGCAGCCCATATCAGGACTACGAGCAGTACTTC
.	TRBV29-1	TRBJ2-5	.	CSVLRAETQYF	TGCAGCGTGCTGCGGGCAGAGACCCAGTACTTC
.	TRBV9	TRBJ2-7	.	CASSGTYEQYF	TGTGCCAGCAGCGGAACCTACGAGCAGTACTTC
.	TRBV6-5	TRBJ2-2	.	CASSYSGGDTGELFF	TGTGCCAGCAGTTACTCAGGAGGGGACACCGGGGAGCTGTTTTTT
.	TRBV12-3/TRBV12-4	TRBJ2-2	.	CASSLSSAGELFF	TGTGCCAGCAGTCTTAGTAGCGCCGGGGAGCTGTTTTTT
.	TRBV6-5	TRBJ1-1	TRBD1	CASEGQGMNTEAFF	TGTGCCAGCGAAGGACAGGGTATGAACACTGAAGCTTTCTTT
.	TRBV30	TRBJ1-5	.	CAWSGQSSNQPQHF	TGTGCCTGGAGTGGGCAGTCTAGCAATCAGCCCCAGCATTTT
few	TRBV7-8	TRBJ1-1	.	CASSLAENTEAFF	TGTGCCAGCAGCCTGGCGGAGAACACTGAAGCTTTCTTT
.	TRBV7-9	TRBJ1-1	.	CASSLRAMNTEAFF	TGTGCCAGCAGCTTGCGGGCCATGAACACTGAAGCTTTCTTT
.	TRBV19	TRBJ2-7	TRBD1	CASSIGQGAYYEQYF	TGTGCCAGTAGTATTGGGCAGGGGGCTTACTACGAGCAGTACTTC
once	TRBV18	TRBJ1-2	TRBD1	CASSPPATGGLDGYTF	TGTGCCAGCTCACCACCCGCTACAGGGGGCTTGGATGGCTACACCTTC
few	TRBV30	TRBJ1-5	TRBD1	CAWRRRTGGLGNQPQHF	TGTGCCTGGAGACGTAGGACAGGGGGCCTGGGCAATCAGCCCCAGCATTTT
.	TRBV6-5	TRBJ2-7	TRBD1	CASSSYRTGGNEQYF	TGTGCCAGCAGTTCCTACCGGACAGGGGGAAACGAGCAGTACTTC
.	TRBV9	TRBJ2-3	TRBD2	CASSPEMTSGRWKDTQYF	TGTGCCAGCAGCCCTGAGATGACTAGCGGGAGGTGGAAAGATACGCAGTATTTT
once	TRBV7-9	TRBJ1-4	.	CASSQQGLSNEKLFF	TGTGCCAGCAGCCAGCAGGGACTGTCTAATGAAAAACTGTTTTTT
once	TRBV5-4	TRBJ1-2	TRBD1	CASRDGTGGAGGYTF	TGTGCCAGCAGGGACGGGACAGGGGGCGCAGGGGGCTACACCTTC
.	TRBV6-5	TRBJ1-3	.	CASRKDEPGNTIYF	TGTGCCAGCAGGAAAGATGAGCCGGGAAACACCATATATTTT
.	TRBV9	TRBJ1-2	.	CASSPSAPDPYGYTF	TGTGCCAGCAGCCCCTCGGCGCCCGACCCCTATGGCTACACCTTC
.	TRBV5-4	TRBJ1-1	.	CASSNFWGNTEAFF	TGTGCCAGCAGCAATTTTTGGGGGAACACTGAAGCTTTCTTT
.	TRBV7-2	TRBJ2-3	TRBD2	CASSFGAGGRTDTQYF	TGTGCCAGCAGCTTTGGAGCGGGGGGAAGGACAGATACGCAGTATTTT
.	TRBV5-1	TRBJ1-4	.	CASSFAGSPLSTNEKLFF	TGCGCCAGCAGCTTTGCCGGGAGCCCTCTTTCAACTAATGAAAAACTGTTTTTT
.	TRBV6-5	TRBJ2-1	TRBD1	CASSYDRDVRNEQFF	TGTGCCAGCAGTTACGACAGGGACGTTCGGAATGAGCAGTTCTTC
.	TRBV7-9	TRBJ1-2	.	CAGSLGDNYGYTF	TGTGCCGGGTCCCTCGGGGATAACTATGGCTACACCTTC
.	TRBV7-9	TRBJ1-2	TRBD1	CASSHPQGVRTAYGYTF	TGTGCCAGCAGCCATCCACAGGGGGTCCGGACAGCCTATGGCTACACCTTC
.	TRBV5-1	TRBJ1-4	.	CASSRGTSYEKLFF	TGCGCCAGCAGCCGCGGGACAAGTTATGAAAAACTGTTTTTT
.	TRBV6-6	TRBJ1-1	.	CASSYSRQNTEAFF	TGTGCCAGCAGTTACTCGAGACAGAACACTGAAGCTTTCTTT
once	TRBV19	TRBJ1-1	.	CASTLGVHTEAFF	TGTGCCAGTACCCTAGGGGTGCACACTGAAGCTTTCTTT
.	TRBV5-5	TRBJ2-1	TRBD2	CASSKGLAGGNIYNEQFF	TGTGCCAGCAGCAAGGGACTAGCGGGAGGGAATATCTACAATGAGCAGTTCTTC